These 31 T cell receptor beta chains originate from one sample sequenced in a study of T cell repertoires in cytomegalovirus infection. TCRdb ran MiXCR on the reads and lists one entry per CDR3 protein. This table holds under 300,000 distinct CDR3 sequences, around 12% found once. The material sequenced was PBMCs. These receptors originate from a human donor in good health (CMV status not recorded). Some clones in this sample may be carry-over from other donors' samples.

In its sample, this clonotype was seen many times. This chain connects TRBV12-3 or TRBV12-4 to TRBJ2-7, with 9 bases lining up with TRBD1. The CDR3 runs to 14 residues. V shed 8 bases and J 6 bases; nucleotides not matched to a gene: 11. The CDR3 DNA reads TGTGCCAGCGTCTTTGGGGACAGGGCCGGCGAGCAGTACTTC. Translating gives CASVFGDRAGEQYF.

This clonotype was counted many times. The chain has TRBV7-2 and TRBJ2-1, with 8 bases fitting TRBD2. The CDR3 has 13 amino acids. The germline CDR1 and CDR2 sequences are SGHTA and FQGNSA. The ends lost 7 bases at V and 5 bases at J; junction bases unmatched: 4. CDR3 coding DNA: TGTGCCAGCAAGAGCGGGAGTCACAATGAGCAGTTCTTC. Its protein is CASKSGSHNEQFF.

This clonotype was observed at least ten times. This chain links TRBV5-1 with TRBJ2-1; 8 bases fit TRBD2. V dropped 0 bases and J dropped 4; count of bases not matched to a gene: 6. Germline lookup yields CDR1 SGHRS and CDR2 YFSETQ. This CDR3 contains 16 residues. In DNA, the CDR3 is TGCGCCAGCAGCTTGGGTACGGGAGGGCCTTACAATGAGCAGTTCTTC. Protein product: CASSLGTGGPYNEQFF.

The J gene is TRBJ1-1, the V gene TRBV29-1, with TRBD1 matching over 8 bases. The trim removed 7 bases at V and 1 base at J, leaving 5 bases unmatched. The CDR3 sequence is 13 residues long. The V gene's germline CDR1 is SQVTM and CDR2 ANQGSEA. Here the CDR3 DNA reads TGCAGCGCGACAGGGGTGTGGAACACTGAAGCTTTCTTT. Translation: CSATGVWNTEAFF.

This clonotype has a count of ten or more. The chain couples TRBV7-8 to TRBJ2-3, with D uncertain. Germline CDR1 reads SGHVS; CDR2 reads FQNEAQ. V lost 5 bases to trimming and J lost 0 bases, with 6 bases between them. The CDR3 consists of 13 residues. The CDR3 region has the DNA TGTGCCAGCAGCCCCCTGAGCACAGATACGCAGTATTTT. Its protein is CASSPLSTDTQYF.

This clonotype has at least ten counts. J is TRBJ2-7 and V is TRBV7-9; 7 bases line up with TRBD2. CDR1 and CDR2 (germline): SEHNR, FQNEAQ (reference sequence). There are 15 residues in the CDR3. The V segment lost 3 bases and the J segment 2 bases; nucleotides outside the gene matches: 7. CDR3 region: CASSFRSGRTYEQYF. The CDR3 DNA reads TGTGCCAGCAGCTTTCGTAGCGGGCGAACCTACGAGCAGTACTTC.

This clonotype has only a few counts. The V gene is TRBV4-1, the J gene TRBJ2-1; TRBD2 matches 7 bases. This CDR3 comprises 14 residues. Per the germline V gene, CDR1 is MGHRA and CDR2 is YSYEKL. V shed 4 bases, J shed 10 bases, and the junction held 10 bases outside the gene matches. The CDR3 DNA reads TGCGCCAGCAGCCCCCAAGAGCGGGATGAAGAGCAGTTCTTC. The encoded protein is CASSPQERDEEQFF.

The chain employs TRBV6-5 and TRBJ2-5; 8 bases line up with TRBD1. V was pared by 2 bases and J by 5 bases, with 7 bases of the junction left unmatched. The germline CDR1 and CDR2 sequences are MNHEY and SVGAGI. The CDR3 runs to 15 residues. The CDR3 DNA follows: TGTGCCAGCAGTTACATTGGGACAGGTCGTGAGACCCAGTACTTC. It specifies CASSYIGTGRETQYF.

This clonotype was detected only a few times. This chain connects TRBV29-1 to TRBJ1-1; D possibly corresponds to TRBD1 (6 bases). Trimming left V 3 bases short and J 0 bases short, with 8 bases between. Germline assignment: CDR1 SQVTM and CDR2 ANQGSEA. The CDR3 spans 13 residues. CDR3 protein: CSVEGGMNTEAFF. CDR3 sequence (DNA): TGCAGCGTTGAGGGGGGCATGAACACTGAAGCTTTCTTT.

V is TRBV6-1 and J is TRBJ2-1; 8 bases agree with TRBD1. Germline CDR1 and CDR2: MNHNS and SASEGT. The trim removed 1 base at V and 2 bases at J, leaving 4 bases unmatched. The CDR3 runs to 16 residues. Here the CDR3 reads CASSEGQGAPYNEQFF. CDR3 nucleotide sequence: TGTGCCAGCAGTGAAGGGCAGGGGGCCCCCTACAATGAGCAGTTCTTC.

This clonotype was picked up a small number of times. The chain employs TRBV29-1 and TRBJ2-3, with 12 nucleotides matching TRBD2. Germline loops: CDR1 SQVTM, CDR2 ANQGSEA. The J segment lost 6 bases and the V segment lost 6 bases, leaving 10 bases of the junction unmatched. There are 15 residues in the CDR3. CDR3 DNA: TGCAGCGTCCTCCGACTAGCGGGAGAGGGGGATACGCAGTATTTT. Translation: CSVLRLAGEGDTQYF.

This clonotype has a count of ten or more. The chain has TRBV11-2 and TRBJ2-7; the match to TRBD1 covers 10 bases. The length of the CDR3 is 14 residues. Germline V gene sequence: CDR1 SGHAT, CDR2 FQNNGV. Trimming at V came to 3 bases and at J to 7 bases, leaving 6 bases not matched to a gene. Written as DNA, the CDR3 is TGTGCCAGCAGCTTGGGGACAGGGGTGAGTGAGCAGTACTTC. Its translation: CASSLGTGVSEQYF.

The sample holds many counts of this clonotype. V usage is TRBV24-1 and J usage is TRBJ2-7, with 12 bases matching TRBD1. V was clipped by 4 bases and J by 7 bases; unmatched bases: 7. This CDR3 is 15 amino acids long. CDR1 is KGHDR and CDR2 is SFDVKD in the germline V gene. The CDR3: CATSDGGQGADEQYF. In DNA, the CDR3 is TGTGCCACCAGTGACGGGGGACAGGGGGCGGATGAGCAGTACTTC.

Note on this clonotype: Relative to the germline gene, one junction end is altered; a read error may explain this. The chain couples TRBV19 to TRBJ1-1; D unresolved. Germline CDR1 LNHDA, CDR2 SQIVND (reference sequence). The CDR3 has 16 residues. For the CDR3, the DNA is TGTGCCAGTAGTATCGATCGGGCAGGTGTGAACACTAAAGCTTTCTTT. It is translated as CASSIDRAGVNTKAFF.

This clonotype showed up just a few times. The CDR3 nucleotides read TGTGCCCGGAAGACTAGCGGTTCCTACGAGCAGTACTTC. Its protein product is CARKTSGSYEQYF. The chain carries TRBV30 and TRBJ2-7; 9 bases fit TRBD2. In germline, CDR1 is GTSNPN, CDR2 SVGIG (reference sequence). V lost 8 bases to trimming and J lost 1 base; unmatched junction nucleotides: 6. The CDR3 extends over 13 amino acids.

The rearrangement links TRBV19 to TRBJ2-3, with TRBD2 matching over 11 bases. Germline assignment: CDR1 LNHDA and CDR2 SQIVND (reference sequence). The CDR3 totals 14 residues. With 4 bases clipped from V and 6 bases from J, the junction kept 3 bases outside the gene matches. For the CDR3, the DNA is TGTGCCAGTAGTACTAGCGGGGGGATGGATACGCAGTATTTT. It specifies CASSTSGGMDTQYF. The full variable domain, its missing parts supplied by reference TRBV19 and TRBJ2-3, is DGGITQSPKYLFRKEGQNVTLSCEQNLNHDAMYWYRQDPGQGLRLIYYSQIVNDFQKGDIAEGYSVSREKKESFPLTVTSAQKNPTAFYLCASSTSGGMDTQYFGPGTRLTVL.

This CDR3 is CSASSEAFF. CDR3 DNA: TGCAGTGCTAGCTCTGAAGCTTTCTTT. The chain joins TRBV20-1 to TRBJ1-1; D is ambiguous. CDR1 DFQATT and CDR2 SNEGSKA come from the germline V gene (reference sequence). CDR3 size: 9 residues. Trimming cost V 3 bases and J 6 bases, with 2 bases left between them.

As for this clonotype: This may be a read error: a much more frequent sequence differs by one nucleotide. The CDR3 reads CASSFALGGMNTEAFF. CDR3 sequence (DNA): TGTGCCAGCAGTTTTGCGCTTGGGGGGATGAACACTGAAGCTTTCTTT. The chain carries TRBV12-3 or TRBV12-4 and TRBJ1-1; possible D gene TRBD1, 5 bases. This CDR3 is built from 16 residues. V lost 3 bases to trimming and J lost 0 bases, with 14 bases between them.

This clonotype was recorded at least ten times. The rearrangement joins TRBV7-8 to TRBJ2-7; D remains unclear. Germline values: CDR1 SGHVS, CDR2 FQNEAQ. The CDR3 runs to 13 residues. Trimming took off 6 bases at V and 1 base at J, with 10 bases between the two ends. The CDR3 bases are TGTGCCAGCAGTTATAGCCAGTCCTACGAGCAGTACTTC. It specifies CASSYSQSYEQYF.

This clonotype has at least ten counts. The gene calls are TRBV7-2 and TRBJ1-1; no clear D. Germline V lookup: CDR1 SGHTA, CDR2 FQGNSA. V was clipped by 0 bases and J by 9 bases, with 11 bases between them. This CDR3 has 13 residues. The CDR3 DNA sequence: TGTGCCAGCAGCTTAGCAGTGAGGAATAAAGCTTTCTTT. This codes for CASSLAVRNKAFF.

This clonotype was counted at least ten times. The chain couples TRBV7-2 to TRBJ1-1, with D unresolved. CDR1 and CDR2 from the germline V gene are SGHTA and FQGNSA. This CDR3 is 13 amino acids long. The V gene lost 1 base and the J gene lost 13 bases, with 16 bases spanning the gap. The CDR3 protein is CASSLDRYSHGFF. The CDR3 nucleotides read TGTGCCAGCAGCTTAGATCGGTACTCGCACGGTTTCTTT.

This clonotype was found many times. This chain's CDR3 is CASSLLGQTGEQYF. CDR3 nucleotides: TGTGCCAGCAGCTTATTGGGACAGACCGGCGAGCAGTACTTC. J is TRBJ2-7 and V is TRBV7-2, with 7 bases lining up with TRBD1. The CDR3 contains 14 residues. Germline V gives CDR1 SGHTA, CDR2 FQGNSA. V was pared by 2 bases and J by 6 bases, with 7 bases of the junction left unmatched.

J is TRBJ2-3 and V is TRBV10-3, with D perhaps TRBD2 (5 bases). CDR1 is ENHRY, CDR2 SYGVKD, per germline. V was cut by 6 bases and J by 10 bases, with 17 bases left in between. This CDR3 region has 13 residues. The DNA of the CDR3 is TGTGCCATCAGAGGGAATAGCGATCAGGCGCAGTATTTT. Translation: CAIRGNSDQAQYF.

This clonotype was counted at least ten times. This sequence joins TRBV12-3 or TRBV12-4 and TRBJ1-1; D is possibly TRBD1 (6 bases). The V gene lost 2 bases and the J gene lost 4 bases, with 14 bases spanning the gap. CDR3 length: 15 amino acids. The CDR3 here is CASSLLLGGGTEAFF. CDR3 sequence (DNA): TGTGCCAGCAGTTTACTATTGGGAGGGGGCACTGAAGCTTTCTTT.

The V call is TRBV2, the J call TRBJ1-5, with 7 bases that match TRBD1. CDR1 and CDR2 from the germline V gene are SNHLY and FYNNEI. J lost 0 bases, V lost 6 bases, and 2 bases had no gene match. This CDR3 spans 14 amino acids. The CDR3, as DNA: TGTGCCAGCAGGGGGGACAGTAGCAATCAGCCCCAGCATTTT. Encoded protein: CASRGDSSNQPQHF.

The chain is built from TRBV14 and TRBJ1-1; perhaps TRBD1 as D (5 bases). Per the germline V gene, CDR1 is SGHDN and CDR2 is FVKESK. Trimming took off 4 bases at V and 7 bases at J, with 19 bases between the two ends. CDR3 length: 15 residues. The CDR3 DNA reads TGTGCCAGCAGCCCACTTGGACGGATACAGGATGAAGCTTTCTTT. Translating gives CASSPLGRIQDEAFF.

This clonotype was seen many times. The chain links TRBV6-2 or TRBV6-3 to TRBJ2-1, with 14 bases lining up with TRBD2. Germline V gene data show CDR1 as MNHEY and CDR2 as SVGEGT. The CDR3 contains 18 residues. V was pared by 5 bases and J by 2 bases, with 8 bases of the junction left unmatched. The CDR3 region is CASSPSSGLAGAYNEQFF. The CDR3 DNA sequence: TGTGCCAGCAGTCCCTCGTCGGGACTAGCGGGAGCCTACAATGAGCAGTTCTTC.

As regards this clonotype: The final CDR3 position lacks the conserved phenylalanine or tryptophan, pointing to a likely read error. The J gene is TRBJ2-3, the V gene TRBV25-1; D unclear. CDR3 size: 12 residues. The germline V gene has CDR1 MGHDK and CDR2 SYGVNS. V was clipped by 4 bases and J by 1 base, with 3 bases between them. CDR3 in amino acids: CASSVGTDTQYS. DNA for the CDR3: TGTGCCAGCAGTGTGGGCACAGATACGCAGTATTCT.

This clonotype came up many times. CDR3 in DNA: TGTGCCAGCAGCCTTGGACAGGGGATTGAAAACACTGAAGCTTTCTTT. Translated: CASSLGQGIENTEAFF. J is TRBJ1-1 and V is TRBV7-9, with TRBD1 matching over 9 bases. V gave up 5 bases and J gave up 2 bases; unmatched junction bases: 9. Germline V gene lookup returns CDR1 SEHNR and CDR2 FQNEAQ (reference sequence). The CDR3 sequence is 16 residues long.

This clonotype was observed at least ten times. This chain links TRBV5-1 with TRBJ2-3; TRBD1 aligns across 10 bases. V was pared by 3 bases and J by 6 bases, with 4 bases of the junction left unmatched. Germline CDR1 SGHRS, CDR2 YFSETQ. This CDR3 has 14 residues. The CDR3 sequence: CASSSPGQGDTQYF. DNA of the CDR3: TGCGCCAGCAGCTCACCGGGACAGGGGGATACGCAGTATTTT.

Many counts were recorded for this clonotype. V and J are TRBV7-2 and TRBJ2-1; D is uncertain. CDR3 length: 14 amino acids. With 4 bases removed from V and 5 bases from J, the gap between germline ends came to 12 bases. Per the germline V gene, CDR1 is SGHTA and CDR2 is FQGNSA. CDR3 loop: CASSSYGPDNEQFF. The CDR3 bases are TGTGCCAGCAGCTCCTACGGACCCGACAATGAGCAGTTCTTC. The full variable domain, rest sourced from reference TRBV7-2 and TRBJ2-1, is GAGVSQSPSNKVTEKGKDVELRCDPISGHTALYWYRQSLGQGLEFLIYFQGNSAPDKSGLPSDRFSAERTGGSVSTLTIQRTQQEDSAVYLCASSSYGPDNEQFFGPGTRLTVL.